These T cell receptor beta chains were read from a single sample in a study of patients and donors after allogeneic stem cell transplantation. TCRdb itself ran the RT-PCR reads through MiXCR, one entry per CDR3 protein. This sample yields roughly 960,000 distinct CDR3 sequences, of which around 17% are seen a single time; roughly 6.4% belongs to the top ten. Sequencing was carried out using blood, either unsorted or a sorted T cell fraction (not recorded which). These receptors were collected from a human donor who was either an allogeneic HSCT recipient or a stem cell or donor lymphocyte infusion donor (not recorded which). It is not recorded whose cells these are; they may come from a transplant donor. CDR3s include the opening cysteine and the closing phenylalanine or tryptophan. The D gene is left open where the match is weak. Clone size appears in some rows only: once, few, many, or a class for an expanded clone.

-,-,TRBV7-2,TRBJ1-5,CASSLGPDSNQPQHF,TGTGCCAGCAGCTTGGGTCCCGATAGCAATCAGCCCCAGCATTTT
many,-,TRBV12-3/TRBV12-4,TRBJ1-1,CASSLVGATNTEAFF,TGTGCCAGCAGTTTGGTCGGGGCTACGAACACTGAAGCTTTCTTT
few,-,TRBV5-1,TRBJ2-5,CASSFQPIQETQYF,TGCGCCAGCAGCTTTCAACCGATCCAAGAGACCCAGTACTTC
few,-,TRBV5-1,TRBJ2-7,CASSLGVRWSWYF,TGCGCCAGCAGCTTGGGGGTTCGTTGGTCGTGGTACTTC
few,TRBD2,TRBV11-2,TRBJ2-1,CASSSKGGLAGGYNEQFF,TGTGCCAGCAGCTCGAAGGGCGGACTAGCGGGGGGGTACAATGAGCAGTTCTTC
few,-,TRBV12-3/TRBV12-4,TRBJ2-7,CASSLHRVYEQYF,TGTGCCAGCAGTTTGCACCGAGTCTACGAGCAGTACTTC
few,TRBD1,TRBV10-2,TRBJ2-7,CASSDIPQGAYYEQYF,TGCGCCAGCAGTGATATCCCCCAGGGGGCCTACTACGAGCAGTACTTC
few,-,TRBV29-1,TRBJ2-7,CSGRLGTYEQYF,TGCAGCGGCCGACTAGGGACCTACGAGCAGTACTTC
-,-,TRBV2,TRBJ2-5,CASRAGRQGRFQETQYF,TGTGCCAGCAGGGCGGGACGGCAAGGGCGATTCCAAGAGACCCAGTACTTC
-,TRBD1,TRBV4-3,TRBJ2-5,CASSQDWDRGSETQYF,TGCGCCAGCAGCCAAGATTGGGACAGGGGGTCAGAGACCCAGTACTTC
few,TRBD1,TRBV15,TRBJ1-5,CATSRDRVSQPQHF,TGTGCCACCAGCAGGGACAGGGTGAGTCAGCCCCAGCATTTT
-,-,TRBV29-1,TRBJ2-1,CSAGRNYNEQFF,TGCAGCGCTGGCAGGAATTACAATGAGCAGTTCTTC
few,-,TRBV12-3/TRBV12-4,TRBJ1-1,CASSFGPDAFF,TGTGCCAGCAGTTTCGGGCCGGATGCTTTCTTT
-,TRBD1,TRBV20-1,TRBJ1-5,CSASRDRRRSSGQPQHF,TGCAGTGCAAGCCGGGACAGGAGGCGCTCTTCGGGGCAGCCCCAGCATTTT
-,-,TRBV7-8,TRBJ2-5,CASSLVQRRETQYF,TGTGCCAGCAGCTTGGTTCAGCGCAGAGAGACCCAGTACTTC
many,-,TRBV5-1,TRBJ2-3,CASSLETTNTDTQYF,TGCGCCAGCAGCTTGGAGACTACCAACACAGATACGCAGTATTTT
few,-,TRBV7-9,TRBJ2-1,CASSLSTLGRGNEQFF,TGTGCCAGCAGCTTATCAACTCTCGGGCGGGGCAATGAGCAGTTCTTC
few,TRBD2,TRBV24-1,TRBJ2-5,CATSDPRIAGRETQYF,TGTGCCACCAGTGACCCCCGGATAGCGGGGCGGGAGACCCAGTACTTC
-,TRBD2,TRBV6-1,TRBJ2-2,CASSLLGTSGSYGGELFF,TGTGCCAGCAGTCTTCTCGGGACTAGCGGGAGTTATGGCGGGGAGCTGTTTTTT
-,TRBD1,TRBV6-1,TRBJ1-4,CASSEPDRGATNEKLFF,TGTGCCAGCAGTGAACCCGACAGGGGCGCAACTAATGAAAAACTGTTTTTT
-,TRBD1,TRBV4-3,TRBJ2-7,CASSQDRKGQGEQYF,TGCGCCAGCAGCCAAGATAGAAAGGGACAGGGAGAGCAGTACTTC
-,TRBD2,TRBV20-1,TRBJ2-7,CSASSSGGYEQYF,TGCAGTGCTAGTTCTAGCGGAGGATACGAGCAGTACTTC
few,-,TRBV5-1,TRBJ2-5,CASSLDSGGETQYF,TGTGCCAGCAGCTTAGACTCGGGCGGGGAGACCCAGTACTTC
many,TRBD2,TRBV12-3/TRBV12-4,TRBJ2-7,CASSLASSGVDEQYF,TGTGCCAGCAGTTTAGCTTCTAGCGGGGTTGACGAGCAGTACTTC
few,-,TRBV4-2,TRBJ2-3,CASSQVGPGRTTDTQYF,TGTGCCAGCAGCCAAGTCGGTCCAGGTCGGACCACAGATACGCAGTATTTT
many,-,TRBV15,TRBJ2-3,CATSRDQRDTQYF,TGTGCCACCAGCAGAGACCAGCGAGATACGCAGTATTTT
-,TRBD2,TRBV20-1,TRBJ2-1,CSVPLAGPYNEQFF,TGCAGTGTACCGTTAGCGGGACCCTACAATGAGCAGTTCTTC
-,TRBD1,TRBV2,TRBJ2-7,CASSASGTEYF,TGTGCCAGCAGTGCCTCCGGGACAGAGTACTTC
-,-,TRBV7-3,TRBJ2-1,CASSSRATLNNEQFF,TGTGCCAGCAGCTCCAGGGCAACCTTAAACAATGAGCAGTTCTTC
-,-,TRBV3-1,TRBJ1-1,CASSQDKAGVAFF,TGTGCCAGCAGCCAAGATAAGGCAGGAGTAGCTTTCTTT
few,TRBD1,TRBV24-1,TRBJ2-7,CATTDRAGEQYF,TGTGCCACCACGGACAGGGCTGGCGAGCAGTACTTC
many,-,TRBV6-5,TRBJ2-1,CASSYSNEQFF,TGTGCCAGCAGTTACTCGAATGAGCAGTTCTTC
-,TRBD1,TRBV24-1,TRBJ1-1,CATSDETGSGTEAFF,TGTGCCACCAGTGATGAGACAGGGTCGGGCACTGAAGCTTTCTTT
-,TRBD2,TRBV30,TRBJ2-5,CAWSVSGTGETQYF,TGTGCCTGGAGCGTTAGCGGGACGGGGGAGACCCAGTACTTC
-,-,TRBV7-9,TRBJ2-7,CASRGTEVEQYF,TGTGCCAGCAGAGGAACGGAGGTCGAGCAGTACTTC
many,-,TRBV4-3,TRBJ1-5,CASSQEYSNQPQHF,TGCGCCAGCAGCCAAGAATATAGCAATCAGCCCCAGCATTTT
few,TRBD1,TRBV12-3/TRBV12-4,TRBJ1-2,CASSSQGAGGYGYTF,TGTGCCAGCAGTTCCCAGGGGGCGGGAGGCTATGGCTACACCTTC
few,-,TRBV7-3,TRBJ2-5,CASSLLGGKETQYF,TGTGCCAGCAGTTTGTTGGGGGGCAAAGAGACCCAGTACTTC
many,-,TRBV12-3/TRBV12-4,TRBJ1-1,CASRQNRASNTEAFF,TGTGCCAGCAGACAAAATCGAGCCTCCAACACTGAAGCTTTCTTT
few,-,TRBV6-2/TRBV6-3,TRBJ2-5,CASSYSMWGYQETQYF,TGTGCCAGCAGTTACTCGATGTGGGGGTACCAAGAGACCCAGTACTTC
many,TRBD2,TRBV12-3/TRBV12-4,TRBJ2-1,CASSLGVAGGMYEQFF,TGTGCCAGCAGTCTAGGGGTAGCGGGAGGGATGTATGAGCAGTTCTTC
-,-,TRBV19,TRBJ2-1,CASKSGGRYNEQFF,TGTGCCAGTAAATCAGGCGGACGCTACAATGAGCAGTTCTTC